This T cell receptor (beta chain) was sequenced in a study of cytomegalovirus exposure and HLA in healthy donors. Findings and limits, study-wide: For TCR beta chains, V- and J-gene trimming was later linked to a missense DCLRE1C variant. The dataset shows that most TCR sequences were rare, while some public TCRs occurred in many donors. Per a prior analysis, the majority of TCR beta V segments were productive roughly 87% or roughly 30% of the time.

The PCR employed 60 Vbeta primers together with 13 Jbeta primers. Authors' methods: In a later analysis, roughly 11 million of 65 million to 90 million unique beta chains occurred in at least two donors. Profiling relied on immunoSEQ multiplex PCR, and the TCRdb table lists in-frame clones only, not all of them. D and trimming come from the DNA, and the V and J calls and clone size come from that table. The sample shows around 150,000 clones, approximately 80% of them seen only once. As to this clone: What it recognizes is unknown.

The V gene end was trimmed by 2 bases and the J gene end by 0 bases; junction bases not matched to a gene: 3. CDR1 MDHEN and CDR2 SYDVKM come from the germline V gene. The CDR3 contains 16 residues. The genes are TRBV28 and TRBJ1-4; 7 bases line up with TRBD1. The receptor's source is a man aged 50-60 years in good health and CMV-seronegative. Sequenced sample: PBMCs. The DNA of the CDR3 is TGTGCCAGCAGTTTAGGACAGGTAGCAACTAATGAAAAACTGTTTTTT. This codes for CASSLGQVATNEKLFF.